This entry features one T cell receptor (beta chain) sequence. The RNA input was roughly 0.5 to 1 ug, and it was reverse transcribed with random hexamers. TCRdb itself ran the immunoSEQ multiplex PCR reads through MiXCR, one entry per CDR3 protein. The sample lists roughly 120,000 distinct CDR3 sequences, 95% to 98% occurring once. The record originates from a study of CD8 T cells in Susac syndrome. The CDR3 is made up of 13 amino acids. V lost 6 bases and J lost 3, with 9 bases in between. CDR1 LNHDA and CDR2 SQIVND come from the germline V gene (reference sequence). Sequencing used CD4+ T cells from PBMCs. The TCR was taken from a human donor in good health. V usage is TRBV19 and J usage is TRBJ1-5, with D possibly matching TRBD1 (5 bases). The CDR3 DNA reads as TGTGCCAGTAGGGACACGTTCAATCAGCCCCAGCATTTT. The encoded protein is CASRDTFNQPQHF.